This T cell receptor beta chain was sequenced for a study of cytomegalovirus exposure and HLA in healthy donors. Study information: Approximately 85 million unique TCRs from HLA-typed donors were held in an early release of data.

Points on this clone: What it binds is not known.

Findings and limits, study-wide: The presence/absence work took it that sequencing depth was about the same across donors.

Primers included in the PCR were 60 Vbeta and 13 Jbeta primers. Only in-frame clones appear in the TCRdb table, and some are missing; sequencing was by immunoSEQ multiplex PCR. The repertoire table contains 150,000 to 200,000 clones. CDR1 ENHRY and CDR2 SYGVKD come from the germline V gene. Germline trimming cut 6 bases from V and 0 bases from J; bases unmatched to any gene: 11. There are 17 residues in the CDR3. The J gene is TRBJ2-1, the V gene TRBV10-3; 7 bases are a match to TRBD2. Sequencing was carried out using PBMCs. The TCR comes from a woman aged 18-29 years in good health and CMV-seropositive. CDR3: CAIREVYERDSYNEQFF. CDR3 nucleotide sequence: TGTGCCATCAGAGAGGTGTACGAGCGGGACTCCTACAATGAGCAGTTCTTC.